Described below is a single T cell receptor beta chain sequence and its context. Its antigen target is currently unknown. Base qualities are not recorded, but no much larger clone differs from it by a single base. RNA was extracted with the RNeasy kit and roughly 0.5 to 1 ug was reverse transcribed using random hexamers. The immunoSEQ multiplex PCR assay, which covers 54 Vbeta and 13 Jbeta segments, was used to amplify TCR beta CDR3 regions. Bias from PCR amplification was corrected by using a synthetic template baseline for primer optimization and for computational correction. The study's processing was this. Only productive sequences were kept, with reads annotated to V, D and J genes according to IMGT and analyzed in immunoSEQ Analyzer. Clonality was computed as one minus Shannon entropy normalized by log2 of the number of productive unique sequences. Public and private clones were assessed among the 100 most prevalent clones of each patient and control. A clone was defined as Susac-specific if it was absent from the healthy and MS cohorts, from some 1,100 published viral clones and from other ImmuneACCESS disease sequences. TCRdb ran its own pipeline on the public reads, namely fastp trimming at Q25 and MiXCR clone calling, and kept in-frame beta chains. Each entry merges the rows of one CDR3 protein and shows their most common DNA and genes. The authors' filters were not applied to this entry. The sample table contains 150,000 to 200,000 distinct CDR3 sequences; only one count was recorded for 85% to 95% of them. Of the sample, roughly 0.1% is held by the ten largest clones.

This specimen belongs to a study of CD8 T cells in Susac syndrome (dated by TCRdb to between 2019 and 2020). Some background on the complete study: Repertoire sequencing was used to test whether CD8+ T cell activation and differentiation in Susac syndrome was antigen driven.

Via the germline V gene, CDR1 is SGHTA and CDR2 FQGTGA. The CDR3 holds 14 amino acids from the cysteine to the phenylalanine. Only the CDR3 part of the read is kept: 42 bases, read in frame from the first base. The junction shows trimming of 4 bases on V and 0 bases on J, plus 8 bases between the germline ends. Beyond this particular receptor, the publication reports: The number of individuals in the TCR sequencing and HLA analysis was acknowledged as relatively small.

Peripheral blood CD8+ and CD4+ T cells from healthy donors, Susac syndrome patients and multiple sclerosis patients were profiled using high-throughput TCR beta sequencing. Treatment-naive patients with stable or active relapsing-remitting disease fulfilling revised McDonald criteria were used as multiple sclerosis controls. Bulk CD8+ and CD4+ T cells were purified magnetically by negative isolation, whereas CD8+ TEMRA cells were enriched by FACS. Blood was collected in EDTA tubes and processed within 24 hours, with PBMCs isolated through density gradient centrifugation. PBMCs destined for TCR sequencing were cryopreserved in liquid nitrogen and later thawed in a 37 °C water bath. A purity of at least 90% was achieved for sorted or isolated CD4+, CD8+ and CD8+ TEMRA cells.

The sample comprised CD4+ T cells from PBMCs. The sequence derives from a human donor with multiple sclerosis. The rearranged chain carries TRBV7-3 and TRBJ2-3; the D gene cannot be named for sure. The DNA sequence is TGTGCCAGCAGCTCGTCAACTAGCACAGATACGCAGTATTTT. Its protein reads: CASSSSTSTDTQYF.